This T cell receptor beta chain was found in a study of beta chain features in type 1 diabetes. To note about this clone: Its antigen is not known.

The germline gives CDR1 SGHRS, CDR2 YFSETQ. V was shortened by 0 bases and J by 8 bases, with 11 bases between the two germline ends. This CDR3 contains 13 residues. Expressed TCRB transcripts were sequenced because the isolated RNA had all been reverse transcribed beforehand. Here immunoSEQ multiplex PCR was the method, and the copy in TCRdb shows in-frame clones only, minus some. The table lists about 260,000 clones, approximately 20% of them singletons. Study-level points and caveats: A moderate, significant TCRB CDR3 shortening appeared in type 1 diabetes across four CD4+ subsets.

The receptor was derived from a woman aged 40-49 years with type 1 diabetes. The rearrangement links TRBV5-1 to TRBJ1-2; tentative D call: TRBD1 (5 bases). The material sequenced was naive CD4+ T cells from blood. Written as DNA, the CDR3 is TGCGCCAGCAGCTTGGAAGGGGTGGGCGGCTACACCTTC. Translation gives CASSLEGVGGYTF.